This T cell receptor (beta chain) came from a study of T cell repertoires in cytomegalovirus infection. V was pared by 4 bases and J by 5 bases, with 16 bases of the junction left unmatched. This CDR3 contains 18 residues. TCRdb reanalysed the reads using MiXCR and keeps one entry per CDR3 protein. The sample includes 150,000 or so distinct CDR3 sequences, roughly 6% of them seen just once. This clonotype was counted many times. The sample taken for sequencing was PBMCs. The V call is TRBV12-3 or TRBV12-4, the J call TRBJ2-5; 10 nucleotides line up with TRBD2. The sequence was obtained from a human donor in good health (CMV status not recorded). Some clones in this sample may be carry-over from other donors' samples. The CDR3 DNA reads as TGTGCCAGCAGTTCAAAGAACCTAGCGGGGGTTTTTAAGGAGACCCAGTACTTC. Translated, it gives CASSSKNLAGVFKETQYF.